Given below is one T cell receptor beta chain in context. These data belong to a study of blood T cell repertoires in COVID-19. The assay was immunoSEQ multiplex PCR, and TCRdb's table has in-frame clones only and misses some. The sample contains approximately 300,000 clones, 80% to 90% of which appear only once. Sequenced sample: peripheral blood. The sequence derives from a woman aged 45-65 years with acute or convalescent COVID-19.

The CDR3 DNA reads TGCAGCGTTGAACGGGGGAATAACTATGGCTACACCTTC. Its protein product is CSVERGNNYGYTF. J is TRBJ1-2 and V is TRBV29-1; D perhaps matches TRBD1 (5 bases). This CDR3 region has 13 residues. In germline, CDR1 is SQVTM, CDR2 ANQGSEA. The V end lost 2 bases, the J end lost 1 base, and 8 bases lay between the germline ends.